This TCR beta chain was identified during a study of T cells in Graves' hyperthyroidism and ophthalmopathy. Study-level information: Peripheral blood samples were taken at initial diagnosis, prior to any treatment.

Patients counted as stable if ophthalmopathy did not develop within 18 months. Germline values: CDR1 DFQATT, CDR2 SNEGSKA (reference sequence). This CDR3 has 12 residues. V was pared by 3 bases and J by 2 bases, with 8 bases between. This clonotype was counted at least ten times. Amplification of TCR beta CDR3 regions used RNA as the template. With the HTBI primer set, the TCR CDR3 went through a first round of RT-PCR. TCRdb called the multiplex PCR reads again in MiXCR, with one record for every CDR3 protein. The sample lists approximately 400,000 distinct CDR3 sequences, about 20% occurring once. The genes are TRBV20-1 and TRBJ2-7; D remains unclear. Sequencing used blood. This clonotype was sampled from a woman aged 18 to 35 with Graves' hyperthyroidism. CDR3 bases: TGCAGTGCTAGTCGACCGGCCTACGAGCAGTACTTC. Translating gives CSASRPAYEQYF.